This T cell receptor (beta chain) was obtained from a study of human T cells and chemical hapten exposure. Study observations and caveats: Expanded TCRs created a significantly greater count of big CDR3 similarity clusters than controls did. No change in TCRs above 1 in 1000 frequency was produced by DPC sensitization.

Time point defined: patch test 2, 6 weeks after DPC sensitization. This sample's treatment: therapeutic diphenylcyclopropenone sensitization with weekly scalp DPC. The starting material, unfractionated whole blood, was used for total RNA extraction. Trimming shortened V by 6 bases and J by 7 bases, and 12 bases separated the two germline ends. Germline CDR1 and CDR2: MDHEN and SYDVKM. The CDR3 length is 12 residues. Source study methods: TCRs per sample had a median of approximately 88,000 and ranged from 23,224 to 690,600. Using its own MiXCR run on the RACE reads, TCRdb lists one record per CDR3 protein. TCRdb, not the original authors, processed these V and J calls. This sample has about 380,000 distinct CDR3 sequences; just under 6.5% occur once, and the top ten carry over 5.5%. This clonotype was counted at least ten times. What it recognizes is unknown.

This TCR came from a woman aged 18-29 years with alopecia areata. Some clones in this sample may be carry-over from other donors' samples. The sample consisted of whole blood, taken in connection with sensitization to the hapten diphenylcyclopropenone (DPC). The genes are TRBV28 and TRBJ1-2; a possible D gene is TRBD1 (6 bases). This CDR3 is CASRTGTAGYTF. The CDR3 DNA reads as TGTGCCAGCAGAACAGGGACGGCTGGCTACACCTTC.